The 10 T cell receptor beta chains listed next were all sequenced from one sample in a study of identical twins. MiXCR was run by TCRdb on the 5' RACE reads, yielding one entry per CDR3 protein. The sample has under 1 million distinct CDR3 sequences; over 9% are singletons. These sequences were also reported in another study, on yellow fever vaccine responses in identical twins.

Sequenced: PBMCs. These receptors were collected from a woman between 18 and 29 years old in good health.

This clonotype was counted a few times. This chain links TRBV14 with TRBJ1-1; 8 positions match TRBD1. Germline V gene data show CDR1 as SGHDN and CDR2 as FVKESK. V gave up 4 bases and J gave up 3 bases; unmatched junction bases: 16. The CDR3 extends over 18 amino acids. CDR3 loop: CASSLRYRDRSKDTEAFF. DNA for the CDR3: TGTGCCAGCAGCCTAAGATACCGGGACAGGAGTAAGGACACTGAAGCTTTCTTT. Looking up the rest from reference TRBV14 and TRBJ1-1 gives the full variable domain: EAGVTQFPSHSVIEKGQTVTLRCDPISGHDNLYWYRRVMGKEIKFLLHFVKESKQDESGMPNNRFLAERTGGTYSTLKVQPAELEDSGVYFCASSLRYRDRSKDTEAFFGQGTRLTVV.

This clonotype occurred a few times. The chain employs TRBV12-3 or TRBV12-4 and TRBJ2-7; D is unclear. V lost 5 bases and J 3 bases, leaving 5 bases between the germline ends. This CDR3 is 11 amino acids long. CDR3 sequence: CASSTIYEQYF. DNA for the CDR3: TGTGCCAGCAGTACCATCTACGAGCAGTACTTC.

The rearrangement links TRBV19 to TRBJ1-6, with no clear D. CDR1 and CDR2 (germline): LNHDA, SQIVND (reference sequence). This CDR3 is 13 amino acids long. V dropped 2 bases and J dropped 10 bases, with 9 bases sitting between them. The CDR3: CASSISVFSPLHF. CDR3 nucleotide sequence: TGTGCCAGTAGTATAAGTGTCTTCTCACCCCTCCACTTT.

This clonotype was found a few times. The CDR3 sequence is CASSQGPQLYGYTF. CDR3 DNA: TGCGCCAGCAGCCAAGGACCGCAACTCTATGGCTACACCTTC. The V and J genes are TRBV4-1 and TRBJ1-2; D call uncertain. Trimming took off 1 base at V and 4 bases at J, with 10 bases between the two ends. The CDR3 runs 14 residues. CDR1 MGHRA and CDR2 YSYEKL come from the germline V gene.

This clonotype was observed a handful of times. The rearrangement links TRBV27 to TRBJ2-2, with D tentatively TRBD1 (6 bases). Germline V gene data show CDR1 as MNHEY and CDR2 as SMNVEV (reference sequence). Trimming pared 2 bases from V and 5 bases from J, leaving 12 bases between. The CDR3 sequence is 15 residues long. The CDR3 DNA is TGTGCCAGCAGTTTAACCAGGGGTAGTACCGGGGAGCTGTTTTTT. It specifies CASSLTRGSTGELFF.

The J gene is TRBJ1-1, the V gene TRBV29-1, with unresolved D. The CDR3 covers 15 residues. The ends were cut back, 1 base at V and 0 bases at J, with 12 bases in the middle. Germline CDR1 reads SQVTM; CDR2 reads ANQGSEA. In DNA form, the CDR3 reads TGCAGCGTTGAAGTAAGTATGGGAATGAACACTGAAGCTTTCTTT. Its protein product is CSVEVSMGMNTEAFF. Complete variable domain (other parts from reference TRBV29-1 and TRBJ1-1): SAVISQKPSRDICQRGTSLTIQCQVDSQVTMMFWYRQQPGQSLTLIATANQGSEATYESGFVIDKFPISRPNLTFSTLTVSNMSPEDSSIYLCSVEVSMGMNTEAFFGQGTRLTVV.

This clonotype was picked up a small number of times. The chain has TRBV3-1 and TRBJ2-7, with 8 positions matching TRBD1. Germline assignment: CDR1 LGHDT and CDR2 YNNKEL (reference sequence). Trimming took 1 base from V and 3 from J; bases not matched to a gene: 8. CDR3 length equals 16 residues. The CDR3 here is CASSQVSGTGRYEQYV. The CDR3, as DNA: TGTGCCAGCAGCCAAGTTTCCGGGACAGGTCGCTACGAGCAGTACGTC.

Many counts were recorded for this clonotype. V and J are TRBV12-3 or TRBV12-4 and TRBJ2-1; possibly TRBD2 for D (5 bases). The CDR3 runs 13 residues. V lost 6 bases and J lost 6, with 12 bases in between. This chain's CDR3 is CASRDSPVNEQFF. For the CDR3, the DNA is TGTGCCAGCAGGGACTCCCCCGTCAATGAGCAGTTCTTC.

This clonotype was picked up a small number of times. The genes are TRBV3-1 and TRBJ2-7, with 7 bases fitting TRBD2. Germline V gives CDR1 LGHDT, CDR2 YNNKEL (reference sequence). V trimming: 6 bases; J trimming: 4 bases; junction bases outside the gene matches: 9. The CDR3 is 14 residues long. This CDR3 is CASRRSGAMYEQYF. Here the CDR3 DNA reads TGTGCCAGCAGAAGGAGCGGGGCCATGTACGAGCAGTACTTC.

This clonotype was observed a handful of times. The V call is TRBV7-2, the J call TRBJ2-1; weak D call: TRBD2 (6 bases). The CDR3 extends over 16 amino acids. V was pared by 5 bases and J by 9 bases, with 23 bases between. The V gene's germline CDR1 is SGHTA and CDR2 FQGNSA. CDR3 nucleotides: TGTGCCAGCAGCCCGTCGGGAGTTCGGGCATATGGTGAGCAGTTCTTC. The encoded protein is CASSPSGVRAYGEQFF.